The sequence of this T cell receptor beta chain was determined in a study of regulatory T cells in long-lasting Graves disease. In germline, CDR1 is SNHLY, CDR2 FYNNEI. The CDR3 runs 13 residues. Trimming stripped 7 bases from V and 3 bases from J, with 13 bases between. Study findings and constraints: Newly diagnosed patients shared around 910 public clonotypes; persistent patients shared around 2,500. Researchers reported studying only peripheral blood, not thyroid tissue. TCR diversity was lower in persistent Graves' patients than in newly diagnosed ones.

Time point specified: persistent/refractory GD, antithyroid drugs over 5 years with positive TRAb. From RNA extracted from PBMCs, the TCR library was made. This clonotype was counted ten times or more. The antigen remains unidentified. Libraries of TCR beta came from iRepertoire HTBI primers plus Arm-PCR of CDR3 regions. MiXCR, applied by TCRdb to the multiplex PCR reads, yields one record per CDR3 protein. The sample carries some 450,000 distinct CDR3 sequences, about a quarter recorded once. The sequence came from a female donor with Graves disease. The chain recombines TRBV2 with TRBJ2-7, with D perhaps matching TRBD1 or TRBD2 (5 bases each). The source was peripheral blood mononuclear cells (PBMCs), collected when the disease was refractory, from a patient treated with antithyroid drugs. DNA of the CDR3: TGTGCCAGCACCTGGACAACTAGCTACGAGCAGTACTTC. This sequence encodes CASTWTTSYEQYF.